Following are 15 T cell receptor beta chains from one sample sequenced in a study of control samples from healthy donors and cancer patients. Produced via immunoSEQ multiplex PCR; TCRdb's table is partial and in-frame only. This sample has approximately 170,000 clones, with approximately 90% found just once. Material for sequencing was blood. The receptor source for this set is a woman aged 25 to 39 in good health.

This sequence joins TRBV30 and TRBJ2-1, with 16 bases lining up with TRBD2. The ends lost 3 bases at V and 7 bases at J; junction bases unmatched: 9. The CDR3 sequence is 17 residues long. The germline V gene has CDR1 GTSNPN and CDR2 SVGIG (reference sequence). Here the CDR3 reads CAWRQGTSGRAWNEQFF. The DNA for the CDR3 is TGTGCCTGGAGACAGGGGACTAGCGGGAGGGCCTGGAATGAGCAGTTCTTC.

The J gene is TRBJ1-1, the V gene TRBV6-5, with 10 nucleotides matching TRBD1. V lost 5 bases, J lost 10 bases, and 10 bases stayed unmatched. CDR1 and CDR2 from the germline V gene are MNHEY and SVGAGI. The CDR3 loop spans 14 amino acids. The DNA of the CDR3 is TGTGCCAGCAGTCTCGAGACAGGGGGCGGAGTAGCTTTCTTT. This translates into CASSLETGGGVAFF.

CDR3 nucleotides: TGTGCCAGTAGTTTTAGCGACAGGAGCCATCAGCCCCAGCATTTT. This sequence encodes CASSFSDRSHQPQHF. The chain couples TRBV19 to TRBJ1-5; a possible D gene is TRBD1 (6 bases). With 5 bases removed from V and 5 bases from J, the gap between germline ends came to 16 bases. There are 15 residues in the CDR3. Germline lookup yields CDR1 LNHDA and CDR2 SQIVND (reference sequence).

This rearrangement joins TRBV2 to TRBJ2-5; D possibly corresponds to TRBD2 (6 bases). V shed 9 bases and J shed 13 bases, with 15 bases lying between them. This CDR3 is built from 10 residues. Germline V CDR1 and CDR2: SNHLY, FYNNEI. The CDR3 sequence: CASAAGPMYF. In nucleotides, the CDR3 is TGTGCCAGTGCCGCGGGACCGATGTACTTC.

The V and J genes are TRBV3-1 (or the pseudogene TRBV3-2) and TRBJ1-1; D may be TRBD1 (5 bases). Germline CDR1 reads LGHDT; CDR2 reads YNNKEL (reference sequence). Trimming took 1 base from V and 4 from J, leaving 22 bases between them. The CDR3 runs to 18 residues. The CDR3 nucleotides are TGTGCCAGCAGCCAAGGGGGGTGGGCAGGGTTCGATAGCACTGAAGCTTTCTTT. Translated: CASSQGGWAGFDSTEAFF.

The chain joins TRBV9 to TRBJ2-2; 8 nucleotides match TRBD1. Trimming removed 1 base from V and 11 bases from J; junction bases left unmatched: 13. Per the germline V gene, CDR1 is SGDLS and CDR2 is YYNGEE. This CDR3 spans 16 amino acids. CDR3 DNA: TGTGCCAGCAGCGTAAGTCAGGGGGCGCTCGGCGGAGAGCTGTTTTTT. Encoded protein: CASSVSQGALGGELFF. Drawing the rest from reference TRBV9 and TRBJ2-2, the complete variable domain is DSGVTQTPKHLITATGQRVTLRCSPRSGDLSVYWYQQSLDQGLQFLIQYYNGEERAKGNILERFSAQQFPDLHSELNLSSLELGDSALYFCASSVSQGALGGELFFGEGSRLTVL.

This clone has only one observation. The gene calls are TRBV5-5 and TRBJ2-1, with D tentatively TRBD1 (6 bases). Germline V CDR1 and CDR2: SGHKS, YYEKEE (reference sequence). V lost 0 bases and J lost 3, with 10 bases in between. CDR3 length: 15 amino acids. CDR3 loop: CASSLAGALYNEQFF. In DNA, the CDR3 is TGTGCCAGCAGCTTGGCAGGGGCCCTCTACAATGAGCAGTTCTTC.

V usage is TRBV6-5 and J usage is TRBJ1-4; weak D call: TRBD1 (5 bases). Trimming took off 9 bases at V and 0 bases at J, with 11 bases between the two ends. The CDR3 has 14 amino acids. CDR1 and CDR2 (germline): MNHEY, SVGAGI. For the CDR3, the DNA is TGTGCCAGTGGCAGGGCCGCAACTAATGAAAAACTGTTTTTT. Translation: CASGRAATNEKLFF.

This clone was detected only once. The chain has TRBV6-1 and TRBJ2-1, with unresolved D. V was trimmed by 1 base and J by 8 bases, leaving 21 bases between them. This CDR3 contains 17 residues. The germline gives CDR1 MNHNS, CDR2 SASEGT. The CDR3 sequence: CASSEESRSFGFDEQFF. In nucleotides, the CDR3 is TGTGCCAGCAGTGAAGAGAGCCGGAGCTTTGGATTCGATGAGCAGTTCTTC.

As for this clone: Other DNA sequences in the same sample also yield this CDR3. The chain couples TRBV19 to TRBJ2-7; weak D call: TRBD2 (6 bases). Germline loops: CDR1 LNHDA, CDR2 SQIVND (reference sequence). The CDR3 spans 12 residues. Trimming left V 3 bases short and J 6 bases short, with 9 bases between. CDR3 sequence: CASSIGGSEQYF. The CDR3, as DNA: TGTGCCAGTAGTATTGGGGGGAGCGAGCAGTACTTC. The full variable domain, completed using reference TRBV19 and TRBJ2-7, is DGGITQSPKYLFRKEGQNVTLSCEQNLNHDAMYWYRQDPGQGLRLIYYSQIVNDFQKGDIAEGYSVSREKKESFPLTVTSAQKNPTAFYLCASSIGGSEQYFGPGTRLTVT.

The chain combines TRBV28 with TRBJ1-1; TRBD1 aligns across 8 bases. With 7 bases clipped from V and 6 bases from J, the junction kept 10 bases outside the gene matches. This CDR3 is 14 amino acids long. CDR1 is MDHEN, CDR2 SYDVKM, per germline. The CDR3 DNA is TGTGCCAGCATCACGGCAGGACAGGGCGCTGAAGCTTTCTTT. Its translation: CASITAGQGAEAFF.

J is TRBJ1-6 and V is TRBV7-2; 9 bases are a match to TRBD1. J gave up 10 bases and V 4 bases, and 8 bases lay outside the gene matches. Germline CDR1 SGHTA, CDR2 FQGNSA. This CDR3 comprises 15 residues. DNA of the CDR3: TGTGCCAGCAGCTCTCAGGGACAGGGTGCGTCACCCCTCCACTTT. Translation: CASSSQGQGASPLHF.

The genes are TRBV4-1 and TRBJ2-7, with 9 bases identical to TRBD1. With 1 base clipped from V and 0 bases from J, the junction kept 19 bases outside the gene matches. This CDR3 spans 21 amino acids. Germline V gene sequence: CDR1 MGHRA, CDR2 YSYEKL. CDR3 protein: CASSQVAHKTRDRAFSYEQYF. The CDR3 DNA sequence: TGCGCCAGCAGCCAAGTTGCCCACAAAACACGGGACAGGGCGTTCTCCTACGAGCAGTACTTC.

This sequence joins TRBV28 and TRBJ1-2; D is unclear. Germline V gene lookup returns CDR1 MDHEN and CDR2 SYDVKM. Trimming shortened V by 7 bases and J by 2 bases, and 17 bases separated the two germline ends. CDR3 size: 15 residues. CDR3 sequence reads: CASTSRMDGNYGYTF. The DNA of the CDR3 is TGTGCCAGCACGTCAAGGATGGACGGAAACTATGGCTACACCTTC.

The J gene is TRBJ2-1, the V gene TRBV5-1, with TRBD2 matching over 15 bases. CDR1 SGHRS and CDR2 YFSETQ come from the germline V gene. The V segment lost 4 bases and the J segment 0 bases; nucleotides outside the gene matches: 8. This CDR3 is 19 amino acids long. Here the CDR3 reads CASSPGLAGGGDSYNEQFF. The CDR3 region has the DNA TGCGCCAGCAGCCCGGGACTAGCGGGGGGTGGGGACTCCTACAATGAGCAGTTCTTC.